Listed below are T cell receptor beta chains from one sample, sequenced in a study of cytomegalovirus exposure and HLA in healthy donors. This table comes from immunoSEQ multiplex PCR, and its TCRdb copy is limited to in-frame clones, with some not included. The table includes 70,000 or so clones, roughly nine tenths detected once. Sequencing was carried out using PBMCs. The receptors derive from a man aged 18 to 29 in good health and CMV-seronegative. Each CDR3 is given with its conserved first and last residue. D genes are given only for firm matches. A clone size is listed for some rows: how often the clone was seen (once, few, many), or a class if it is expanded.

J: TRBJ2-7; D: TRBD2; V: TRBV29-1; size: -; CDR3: CSVGGVAENEQYF; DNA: TGCAGCGTCGGGGGGGTAGCGGAAAACGAGCAGTACTTC
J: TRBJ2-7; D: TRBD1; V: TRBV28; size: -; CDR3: CASSLADRGRYEQYF; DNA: TGTGCCAGCAGTTTGGCCGACAGGGGGCGCTACGAGCAGTACTTC
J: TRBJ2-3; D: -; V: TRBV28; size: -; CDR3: CASTWTGTATDTQYF; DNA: TGTGCCAGCACCTGGACCGGGACTGCAACAGATACGCAGTATTTT
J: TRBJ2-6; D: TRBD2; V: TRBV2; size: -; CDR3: CASRDGRAGVPGANVLTF; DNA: TGTGCCAGCAGAGACGGGAGAGCGGGAGTACCTGGGGCCAACGTCCTGACTTTC
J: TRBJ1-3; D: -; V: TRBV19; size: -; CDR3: CASRSSGPGNTIYF; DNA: TGTGCCAGTAGAAGCTCAGGGCCTGGAAACACCATATATTTT
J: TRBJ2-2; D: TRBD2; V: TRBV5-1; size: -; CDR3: CASSTQASAGTGELFF; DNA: TGCGCCAGCAGCACCCAGGCCTCAGCGGGGACCGGGGAGCTGTTTTTT
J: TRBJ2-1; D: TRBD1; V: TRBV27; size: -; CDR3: CASRDRGRNNEQFF; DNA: TGTGCCAGCAGAGACAGGGGGCGTAACAATGAGCAGTTCTTC
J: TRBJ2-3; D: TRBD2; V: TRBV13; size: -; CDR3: CASSLTAGATDTQYF; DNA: TGTGCCAGCAGCTTGACGGCGGGAGCCACAGATACGCAGTATTTT
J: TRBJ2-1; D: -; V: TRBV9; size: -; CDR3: CASSVVGGTSSYNEQFF; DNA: TGTGCCAGCAGCGTAGTTGGCGGGACGAGCTCCTACAATGAGCAGTTCTTC
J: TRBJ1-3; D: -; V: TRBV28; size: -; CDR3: CASSPPDSSSGNTIYF; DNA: TGTGCCAGCAGTCCCCCCGACAGCTCCTCTGGAAACACCATATATTTT
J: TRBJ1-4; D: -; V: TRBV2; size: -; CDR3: CASKVHRIALSNEKLFF; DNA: TGTGCCAGCAAAGTACATCGTATCGCCTTATCTAATGAAAAACTGTTTTTT
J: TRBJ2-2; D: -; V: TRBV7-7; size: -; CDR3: CASSLDRGGELFF; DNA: TGTGCTAGCAGCTTAGATAGGGGCGGGGAGCTGTTTTTT
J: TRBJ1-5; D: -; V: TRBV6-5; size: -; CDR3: CASSYSGTEGQPQHF; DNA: TGCGCCAGCAGTTACTCGGGAACGGAGGGTCAGCCCCAGCATTTT
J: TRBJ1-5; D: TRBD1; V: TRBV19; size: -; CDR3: CASFPGGNQPQHF; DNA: TGTGCCAGTTTCCCAGGGGGGAATCAGCCCCAGCATTTT
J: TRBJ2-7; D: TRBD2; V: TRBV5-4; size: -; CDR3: CASSTGLADSYEQYF; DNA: TGTGCCAGCAGCACGGGACTAGCGGACTCCTACGAGCAGTACTTC
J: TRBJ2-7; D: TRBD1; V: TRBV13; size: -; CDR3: CASSPSWGTVNEQYF; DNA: TGTGCCAGCAGCCCTAGCTGGGGGACAGTGAACGAGCAGTACTTC
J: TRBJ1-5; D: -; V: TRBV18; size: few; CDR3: CASSPKVWQPNQPQHF; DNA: TGTGCCAGCTCACCAAAAGTCTGGCAACCCAATCAGCCCCAGCATTTT
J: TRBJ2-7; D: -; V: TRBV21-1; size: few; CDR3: CASPGEQYF; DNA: TGTGCCAGCCCAGGGGAGCAGTACTTC
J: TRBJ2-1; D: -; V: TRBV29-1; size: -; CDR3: CSDGGGGSGLQFF; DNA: TGCAGCGACGGGGGCGGCGGGAGCGGACTGCAGTTCTTC
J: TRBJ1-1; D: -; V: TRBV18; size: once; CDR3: CASSLLRDKNTEAFF; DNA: TGTGCCAGCTCACTTCTGAGGGACAAGAACACTGAAGCTTTCTTT